This T cell receptor beta chain is from a study of regulatory T cells in long-lasting Graves disease. The trim removed 5 bases at V and 7 bases at J, leaving 12 bases unmatched. The germline V gene has CDR1 SGHNT and CDR2 YENEEA. The CDR3 has 16 residues. Described time point: newly diagnosed GD, antithyroid drugs for less than 3 months. Preparation of the TCR library used RNA extracted from PBMCs. The study's findings and limits: TRBV28, TRBJ1-2 and TRBJ2-5 emerged as the favored segments in persistent disease.

The authors built TCR beta libraries using iRepertoire HTBI primers and Arm-PCR of CDR3 regions. Each CDR3 protein gets one entry after TCRdb re-called the multiplex PCR reads with MiXCR. This table holds some 600,000 distinct CDR3 sequences, about 16% found once. A note on this clonotype: What it recognizes is unknown.

This sample also appeared in a second study, on T cells in Graves' hyperthyroidism and ophthalmopathy. That source notes: Among thyroid clonotypes expanded above 0.001, most also appeared in blood. The authors' 13 V-J model separated ophthalmopathy from stable hyperthyroidism. Model-based prediction identified ophthalmopathy a median about 6 months prior to its onset.

The TCR comes from a man younger than 35 with Graves disease. This material consisted of peripheral blood mononuclear cells (PBMCs), taken at new diagnosis, from a patient treated with antithyroid drugs. The chain has TRBV11-3 and TRBJ2-1; 9 positions match TRBD2. The CDR3 DNA sequence: TGTGCCAGCAGCCGCGTACTAGCGGGCAGAACGAATGAGCAGTTCTTC. It yields the protein CASSRVLAGRTNEQFF. Full variable domain (rest looked up from reference TRBV11-3 and TRBJ2-1): EAGVVQSPRYKIIEKKQPVAFWCNPISGHNTLYWYLQNLGQGPELLIRYENEEAVDDSQLPKDRFSAERLKGVDSTLKIQPAELGDSAVYLCASSRVLAGRTNEQFFGPGTRLTVL.